This TCR beta chain stems from a study of T cell repertoires in cytomegalovirus infection. Background on the study: CMV epitopes that were recently identified and HLA-C-restricted were used alongside well-studied HLA-B-restricted ones. A matching HLA type, together with CMV infection, was signaled by public TCR beta signatures.

TCRdb passed the reads through MiXCR, listing each CDR3 protein once. The sample contains 75,000 to 100,000 distinct CDR3 sequences, over 25% of which appear only once. In regard to this clonotype: What it binds is unknown.

This sequence originates from a human donor in good health (CMV status not recorded). Some clones in this sample may be carry-over from other donors' samples. The sequenced sample was CD8+ T cells from cultured PBMCs, obtained from culture after CMV antigen stimulation.

Here the CDR3 reads CASSLEETAYGYTF. The CDR3 region has the DNA TGTGCCAGCAGCTTAGAGGAGACGGCTTATGGCTACACCTTC. The chain recombines TRBV7-8 with TRBJ1-2; D is uncertain. The CDR3 spans 14 residues. The germline V and J ends were trimmed by 1 base and 5 bases, with 11 bases remaining between them. The germline CDR1 and CDR2 sequences are SGHVS and FQNEAQ.